The 7 T cell receptor beta chains below all came from one sample that was sequenced in a study of blood T cell repertoires in COVID-19 (dated by TCRdb to 2018 to 2021). Receptor amplification or capture employed the immunoSEQ multiplex PCR assay. Not all clones reach the TCRdb copy of this immuneACCESS table, which keeps in-frame sequences only. Checked studies attribute under half of the gap to unresolved V genes and leave the rest unexplained. The sample contains some 150,000 clones, around 82% of them found a single time. Jointly, the top ten make up roughly 4.3% of the sample. Sequenced input: peripheral blood. The origin of the receptors is a man aged 55 to 69 with acute or convalescent COVID-19.

This chain connects TRBV27 to TRBJ2-1, with 13 bases matching TRBD2. CDR1 and CDR2 from the germline V gene are MNHEY and SMNVEV (reference sequence). The ends lost 2 bases at V and 7 bases at J; junction bases unmatched: 8. This CDR3 spans 17 amino acids. This CDR3 is CASSLVGGTSGMNEQFF. In nucleotides, the CDR3 is TGTGCCAGCAGTTTAGTTGGAGGGACTAGCGGGATGAATGAGCAGTTCTTC.

This sequence joins TRBV11-3 and TRBJ2-4; TRBD2 matches 10 bases. The germline V gene encodes CDR1 SGHNT and CDR2 YENEEA. This CDR3 has 16 amino acids. Trimming at V came to 2 bases and at J to 0 bases, leaving 1 base not matched to a gene. The CDR3 nucleotides are TGTGCCAGCAGCTTAACTAGCGGGGTAGCCAAAAACATTCAGTACTTC. Its protein product is CASSLTSGVAKNIQYF.

This chain links TRBV10-3 with TRBJ2-3; D is possibly TRBD2 (6 bases). V lost 3 bases and J 6 bases, leaving 16 bases between the germline ends. There are 15 residues in the CDR3. The germline CDR1 and CDR2 sequences are ENHRY and SYGVKD. CDR3 loop: CAISDGTGVRDTQYF. The CDR3 DNA reads TGTGCCATCAGTGACGGGACGGGAGTTAGGGATACGCAGTATTTT.

The chain is built from TRBV19 and TRBJ2-1; 7 bases match TRBD1. V lost 3 bases to trimming and J lost 0 bases; unmatched junction nucleotides: 5. This CDR3 is built from 16 residues. Germline V gene lookup returns CDR1 LNHDA and CDR2 SQIVND (reference sequence). The CDR3, as DNA: TGTGCCAGTAGTATTAGACAGGGCGGCTCCTACAATGAGCAGTTCTTC. It is translated as CASSIRQGGSYNEQFF.

CDR3 DNA: TGTGCCAGCAGCTTAGAGGCTAGCGGGAGGGCTCTGGCAGGGAATGAGCAGTTCTTC. This sequence encodes CASSLEASGRALAGNEQFF. V is TRBV7-2 and J is TRBJ2-1, with TRBD2 matching over 12 bases. This CDR3 contains 19 residues. Germline-derived CDR1 and CDR2 are SGHTA and FQGNSA. V lost 1 base to trimming and J lost 7 bases; unmatched junction nucleotides: 14.

This clone has just a few counts. This chain joins TRBV7-2 and TRBJ2-5, with D possibly matching TRBD2 (5 bases). CDR1 is SGHTA and CDR2 is FQGNSA in the germline V gene. The CDR3 totals 13 residues. Trimming took 1 base from V and 5 from J, leaving 8 bases between them. In nucleotides, the CDR3 is TGTGCCAGCAGCTTAGGAGGGATGGAGACCCAGTACTTC. Its translation is CASSLGGMETQYF.

The chain joins TRBV19 to TRBJ1-1; D is possibly TRBD1 (5 bases). CDR1 LNHDA and CDR2 SQIVND come from the germline V gene (reference sequence). This CDR3 comprises 13 residues. Trimming removed 4 bases at V and 1 base at J, with 7 bases between. CDR3 DNA: TGTGCCAGTAGTACGGGGGAGAACACTGAAGCTTTCTTT. Protein product: CASSTGENTEAFF.